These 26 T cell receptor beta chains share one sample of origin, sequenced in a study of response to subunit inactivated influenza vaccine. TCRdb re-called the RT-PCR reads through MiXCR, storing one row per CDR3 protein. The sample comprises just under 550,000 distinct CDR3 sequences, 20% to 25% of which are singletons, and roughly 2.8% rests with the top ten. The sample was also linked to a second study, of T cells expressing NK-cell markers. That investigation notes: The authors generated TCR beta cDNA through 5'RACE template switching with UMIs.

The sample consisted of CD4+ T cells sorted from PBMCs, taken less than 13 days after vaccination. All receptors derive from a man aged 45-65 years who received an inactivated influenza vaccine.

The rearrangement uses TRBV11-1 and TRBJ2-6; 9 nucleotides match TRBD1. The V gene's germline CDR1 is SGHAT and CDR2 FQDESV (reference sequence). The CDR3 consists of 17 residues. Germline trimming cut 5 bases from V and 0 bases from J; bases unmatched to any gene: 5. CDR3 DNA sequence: TGTGCCAGCAGCACCCGGACAGGGGACTCTGGGGCCAACGTCCTGACTTTC. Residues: CASSTRTGDSGANVLTF.

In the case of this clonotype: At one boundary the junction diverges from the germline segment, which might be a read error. The CDR3 DNA reads TGTGCCAGCGGCCATGACCCAGCGGGGGTTTACAATGAGCAGTTCTTC. Translating it yields CASGHDPAGVYNEQFF. The V and J genes are TRBV4-2 and TRBJ2-1; 8 bases agree with TRBD2. This CDR3 has 16 amino acids. Germline loops: CDR1 LGHNA, CDR2 YNFKEQ.

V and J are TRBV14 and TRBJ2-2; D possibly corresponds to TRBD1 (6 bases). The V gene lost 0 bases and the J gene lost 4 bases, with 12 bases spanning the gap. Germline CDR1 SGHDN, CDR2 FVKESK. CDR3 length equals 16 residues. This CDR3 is CASSQEGSGATGELFF. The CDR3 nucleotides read TGTGCCAGCAGCCAAGAGGGATCAGGGGCCACCGGGGAGCTGTTTTTT.

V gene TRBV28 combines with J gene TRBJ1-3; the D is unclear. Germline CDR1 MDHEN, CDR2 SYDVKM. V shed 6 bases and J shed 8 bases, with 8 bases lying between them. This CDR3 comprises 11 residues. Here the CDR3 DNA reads TGTGCCAGCAGCGGGCGGGACACCATATATTTT. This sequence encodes CASSGRDTIYF.

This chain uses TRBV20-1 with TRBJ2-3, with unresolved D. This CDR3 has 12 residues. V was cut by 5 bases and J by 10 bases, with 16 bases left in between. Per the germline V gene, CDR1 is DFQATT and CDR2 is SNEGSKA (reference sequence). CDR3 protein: CSASTNPMPQYF. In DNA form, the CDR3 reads TGCAGTGCTTCCACTAACCCGATGCCGCAGTATTTT.

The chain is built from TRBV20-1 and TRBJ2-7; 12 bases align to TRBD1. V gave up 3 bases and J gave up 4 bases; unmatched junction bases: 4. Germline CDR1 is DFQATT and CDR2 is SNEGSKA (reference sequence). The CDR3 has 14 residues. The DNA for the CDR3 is TGCAGTGCTAGCCGGGACAGGGGGCTTTACGAGCAGTACTTC. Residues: CSASRDRGLYEQYF.

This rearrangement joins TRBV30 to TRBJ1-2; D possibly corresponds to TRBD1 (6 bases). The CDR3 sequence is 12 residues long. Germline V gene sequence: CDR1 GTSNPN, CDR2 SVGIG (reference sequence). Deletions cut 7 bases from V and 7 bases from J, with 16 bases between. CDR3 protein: CASAGQTGGYTF. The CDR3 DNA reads TGTGCCTCCGCGGGACAAACGGGTGGCTACACCTTC. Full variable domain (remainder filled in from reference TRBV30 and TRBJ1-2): SQTIHQWPATLVQPVGSPLSLECTVEGTSNPNLYWYRQAAGRGLQLLFYSVGIGQISSEVPQNLSASRPQDRQFILSSKKLLLSDSGFYLCASAGQTGGYTFGSGTRLTVV.

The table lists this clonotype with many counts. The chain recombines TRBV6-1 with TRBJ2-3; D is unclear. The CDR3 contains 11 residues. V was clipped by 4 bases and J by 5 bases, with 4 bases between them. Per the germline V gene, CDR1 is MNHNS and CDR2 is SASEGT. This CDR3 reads CASSGEDTQYF. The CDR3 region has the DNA TGTGCCAGCAGTGGCGAAGATACGCAGTATTTT.

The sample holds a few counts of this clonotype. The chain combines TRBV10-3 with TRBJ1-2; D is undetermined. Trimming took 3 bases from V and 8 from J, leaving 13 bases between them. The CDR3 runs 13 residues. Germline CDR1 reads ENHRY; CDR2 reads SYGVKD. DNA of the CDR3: TGTGCCATCAGTGATGGGGTGACGAGGGGCTACACCTTC. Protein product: CAISDGVTRGYTF.

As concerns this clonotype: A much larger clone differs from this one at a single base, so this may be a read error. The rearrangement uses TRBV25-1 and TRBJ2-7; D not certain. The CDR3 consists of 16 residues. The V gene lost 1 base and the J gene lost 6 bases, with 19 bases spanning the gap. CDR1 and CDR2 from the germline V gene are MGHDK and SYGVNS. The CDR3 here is CASSESLSKPPSEQYF. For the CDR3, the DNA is TGTGCCAGCAGTGAATCCCTCAGTAAACCTCCCTCCGAGCAGTACTTC.

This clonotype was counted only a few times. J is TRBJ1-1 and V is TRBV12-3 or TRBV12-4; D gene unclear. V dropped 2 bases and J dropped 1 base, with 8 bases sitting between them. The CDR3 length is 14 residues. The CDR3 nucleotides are TGTGCCAGCAGTTTATTTCAGGAGAACACTGAAGCTTTCTTT. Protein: CASSLFQENTEAFF.

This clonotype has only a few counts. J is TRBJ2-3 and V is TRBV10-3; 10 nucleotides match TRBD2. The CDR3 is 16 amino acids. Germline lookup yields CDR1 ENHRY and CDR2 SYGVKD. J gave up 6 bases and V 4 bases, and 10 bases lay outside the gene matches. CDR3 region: CAISGTSGQGGDTQYF. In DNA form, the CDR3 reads TGTGCCATCAGTGGGACTAGCGGCCAAGGTGGGGATACGCAGTATTTT.

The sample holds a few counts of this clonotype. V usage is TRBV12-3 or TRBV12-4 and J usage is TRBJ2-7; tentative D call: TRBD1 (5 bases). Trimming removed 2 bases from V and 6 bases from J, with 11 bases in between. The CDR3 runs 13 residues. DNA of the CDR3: TGTGCCAGCAGTTTAAGGCAGGGTACCGAGCAGTACTTC. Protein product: CASSLRQGTEQYF.

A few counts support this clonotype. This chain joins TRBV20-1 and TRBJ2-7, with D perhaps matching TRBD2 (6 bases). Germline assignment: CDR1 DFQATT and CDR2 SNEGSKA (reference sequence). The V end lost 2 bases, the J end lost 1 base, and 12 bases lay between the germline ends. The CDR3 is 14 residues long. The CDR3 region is CSARQRAASYEQYF. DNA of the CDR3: TGCAGTGCTAGACAGCGGGCCGCATCCTACGAGCAGTACTTC.

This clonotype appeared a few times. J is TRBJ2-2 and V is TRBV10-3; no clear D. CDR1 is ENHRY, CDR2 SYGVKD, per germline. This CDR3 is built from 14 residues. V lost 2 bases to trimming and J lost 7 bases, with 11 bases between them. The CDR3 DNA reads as TGTGCCATCAGTGAGACGCTCCGGGTCGGGGAGCTGTTTTTT. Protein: CAISETLRVGELFF.

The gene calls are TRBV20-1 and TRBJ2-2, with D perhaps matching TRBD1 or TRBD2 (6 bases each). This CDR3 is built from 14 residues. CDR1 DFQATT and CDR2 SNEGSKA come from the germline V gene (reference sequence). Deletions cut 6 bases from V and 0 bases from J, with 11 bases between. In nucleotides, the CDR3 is TGCAGTGCCGGGGGCGGCGCGAACACCGGGGAGCTGTTTTTT. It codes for CSAGGGANTGELFF.

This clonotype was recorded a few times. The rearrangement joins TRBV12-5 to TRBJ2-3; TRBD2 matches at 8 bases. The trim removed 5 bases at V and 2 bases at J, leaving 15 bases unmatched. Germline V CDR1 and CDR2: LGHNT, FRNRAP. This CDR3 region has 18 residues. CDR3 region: CASGLVPLLAAHTDTQYF. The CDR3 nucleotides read TGTGCTAGTGGTCTTGTCCCTTTACTAGCGGCCCACACAGATACGCAGTATTTT.

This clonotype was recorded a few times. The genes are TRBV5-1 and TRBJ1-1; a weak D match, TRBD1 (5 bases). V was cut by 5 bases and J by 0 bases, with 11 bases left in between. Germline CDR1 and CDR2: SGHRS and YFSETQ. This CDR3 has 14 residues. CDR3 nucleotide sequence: TGCGCCAGCAGACTTGACAGCATGAACACTGAAGCTTTCTTT. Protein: CASRLDSMNTEAFF.

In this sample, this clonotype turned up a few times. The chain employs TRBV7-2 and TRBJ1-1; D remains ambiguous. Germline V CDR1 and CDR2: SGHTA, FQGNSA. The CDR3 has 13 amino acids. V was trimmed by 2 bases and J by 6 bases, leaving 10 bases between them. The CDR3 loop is CASSLNLPPEAFF. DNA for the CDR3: TGTGCCAGCAGCTTAAATCTTCCCCCTGAAGCTTTCTTT.

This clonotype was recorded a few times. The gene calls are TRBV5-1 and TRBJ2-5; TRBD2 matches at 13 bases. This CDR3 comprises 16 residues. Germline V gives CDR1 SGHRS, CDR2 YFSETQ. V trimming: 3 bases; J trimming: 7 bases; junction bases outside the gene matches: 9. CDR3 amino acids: CASSSGLAGESWTQYF. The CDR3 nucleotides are TGCGCCAGCAGCTCAGGACTAGCGGGGGAATCTTGGACCCAGTACTTC. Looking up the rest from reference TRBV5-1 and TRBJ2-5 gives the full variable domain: KAGVTQTPRYLIKTRGQQVTLSCSPISGHRSVSWYQQTPGQGLQFLFEYFSETQRNKGNFPGRFSGRQFSNSRSEMNVSTLELGDSALYLCASSSGLAGESWTQYFGPGTRLLVL.

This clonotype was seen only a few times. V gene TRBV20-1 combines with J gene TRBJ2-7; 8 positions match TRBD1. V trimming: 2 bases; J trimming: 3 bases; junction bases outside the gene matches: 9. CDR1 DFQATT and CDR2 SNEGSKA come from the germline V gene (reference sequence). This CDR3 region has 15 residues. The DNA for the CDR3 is TGCAGTGCTAGATTACCGGGACAGGTCCTCTACGAGCAGTACTTC. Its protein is CSARLPGQVLYEQYF.

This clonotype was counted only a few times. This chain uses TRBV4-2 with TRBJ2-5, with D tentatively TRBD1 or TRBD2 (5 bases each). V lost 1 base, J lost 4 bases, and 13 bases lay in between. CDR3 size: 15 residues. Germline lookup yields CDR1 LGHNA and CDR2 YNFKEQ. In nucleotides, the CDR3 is TGTGCCAGCAGCCAAGGACAGAGAGGGGCAGAGACCCAGTACTTC. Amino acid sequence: CASSQGQRGAETQYF.

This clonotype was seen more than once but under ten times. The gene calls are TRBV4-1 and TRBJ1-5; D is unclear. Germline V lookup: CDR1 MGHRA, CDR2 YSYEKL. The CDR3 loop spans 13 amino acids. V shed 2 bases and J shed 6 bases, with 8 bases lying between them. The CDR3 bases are TGCGCCAGCAGCCAACGAGAAAGTCAGCCCCAGCATTTT. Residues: CASSQRESQPQHF.

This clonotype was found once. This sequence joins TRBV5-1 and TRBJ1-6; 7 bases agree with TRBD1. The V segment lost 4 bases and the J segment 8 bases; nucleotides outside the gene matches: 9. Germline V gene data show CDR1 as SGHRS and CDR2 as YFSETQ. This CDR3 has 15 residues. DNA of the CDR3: TGCGCCAGCAGCACTACGACAGGGCGAGATTCACCCCTCCACTTT. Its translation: CASSTTTGRDSPLHF.

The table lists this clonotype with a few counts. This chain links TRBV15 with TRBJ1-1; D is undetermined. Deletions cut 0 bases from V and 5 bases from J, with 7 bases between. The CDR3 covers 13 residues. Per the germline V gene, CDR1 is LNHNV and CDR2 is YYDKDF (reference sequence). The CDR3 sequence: CATSRDRLTEAFF. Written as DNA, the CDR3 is TGTGCCACCAGCAGAGATCGTCTTACTGAAGCTTTCTTT.

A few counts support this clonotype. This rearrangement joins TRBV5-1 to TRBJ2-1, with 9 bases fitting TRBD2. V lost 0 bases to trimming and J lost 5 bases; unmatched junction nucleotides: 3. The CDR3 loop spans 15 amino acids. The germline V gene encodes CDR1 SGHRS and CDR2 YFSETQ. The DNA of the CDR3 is TGCGCCAGCAGCTTGGGAGCTAGCGGGGACAATGAGCAGTTCTTC. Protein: CASSLGASGDNEQFF.